Listed below are T cell receptor beta chains from one sample, sequenced in a study of control samples from healthy donors and cancer patients. TCRdb's table, derived via immunoSEQ multiplex PCR, lists solely in-frame clones and lacks some. The repertoire holds about 95,000 clones, with around 90% as singletons. Sequencing was done on a sample of blood. These receptor sequences come from a woman between 65 and 79 years old in good health. Both conserved end residues are part of each CDR3. D genes are given only for firm matches. Part of the rows lack a size; the others show once, few, many or a class for expanded clones.

clone_size	cdr3_length	d_call	v_call	j_call	cdr3_nt	cdr3_aa
NA	18	NA	TRBV3-1/TRBV3-2	TRBJ1-2	TGTGCCAGCAGCCAAGACTCAGGGGAAGGAGCTGGCTATTTTGGCTACACCTTC	CASSQDSGEGAGYFGYTF
NA	15	NA	TRBV18	TRBJ1-6	TGTGCCAGCTCACCGGGAGGTTCCTATAATTCACCCCTCCACTTT	CASSPGGSYNSPLHF
NA	15	NA	TRBV6-2/TRBV6-3	TRBJ1-4	TGTGCCAGCAGTGCTCCGGGACGGGGGAATGAAAAACTGTTTTTT	CASSAPGRGNEKLFF
NA	15	TRBD1	TRBV6-6	TRBJ2-7	TGTGCCAGCAGTAGCCGGGACAGGGGCTCCTACGAGCAGTACTTC	CASSSRDRGSYEQYF
once	15	NA	TRBV2	TRBJ2-3	TGTGCCAGCAGTGTAGAGCTTGCAGTGAAAGATACGCAGTATTTT	CASSVELAVKDTQYF
NA	14	NA	TRBV6-4	TRBJ1-6	TGTGCCAGCAGTGAGCAGGGAGGGAATTCACCCCTCCACTTT	CASSEQGGNSPLHF
NA	15	NA	TRBV7-6	TRBJ2-2	TGTGCCAGCAGCTTAGTGGCAGGGGGGACCGGGGAGCTGTTTTTT	CASSLVAGGTGELFF
NA	15	NA	TRBV28	TRBJ1-5	TGTGCCAGCAGAACAGGGTCGGGGCGGGATCAGCCCCAGCATTTT	CASRTGSGRDQPQHF
NA	14	TRBD1	TRBV5-4	TRBJ1-1	TGTGCCAGCAGCCCACAGGGGGTGAGAACTGAAGCTTTCTTT	CASSPQGVRTEAFF
NA	17	NA	TRBV7-8	TRBJ1-6	TGTGCCAGCAGCTCCGGTTGGGGGCGGGGATCTAATTCACCCCTCCACTTT	CASSSGWGRGSNSPLHF
NA	14	NA	TRBV3-1/TRBV3-2	TRBJ1-5	TGTGCCAGCAGCCAAGCAGGGATCGGTCAGCCCCAGCATTTT	CASSQAGIGQPQHF
NA	14	TRBD1	TRBV11-3	TRBJ2-5	TGTGCCAGCAGCCGTGGACAGGGGTCGAAGACCCAGTACTTC	CASSRGQGSKTQYF
NA	12	TRBD1	TRBV6-5	TRBJ1-2	TGTGCCAGCAGCGACAGGGGATGGAGCTACACCTTC	CASSDRGWSYTF
NA	14	NA	TRBV7-2	TRBJ1-1	TGTGCCAGCAGCTTACATCCGGGGGGCACTGAAGCTTTCTTT	CASSLHPGGTEAFF
medium-sized	13	TRBD1	TRBV10-1	TRBJ1-1	TGCGCCAGCAGTGGGACAGGGATCCTAGAAGCTTTCTTT	CASSGTGILEAFF
NA	14	NA	TRBV5-6	TRBJ1-3	TGTGCCAGCAGCTTGGTCAGGGCTGGAAACACCATATATTTT	CASSLVRAGNTIYF
NA	14	NA	TRBV27	TRBJ1-6	TGTGCCAGCAGTCCGAGCTCCTATAATTCACCCCTCCACTTT	CASSPSSYNSPLHF
NA	17	TRBD2	TRBV5-1	TRBJ2-1	TGCGCCAGCAGCTTGAGGACTAGCGGGGGGGTGAGGGATGAGCAGTTCTTC	CASSLRTSGGVRDEQFF
NA	15	NA	TRBV10-2	TRBJ2-1	TGCGCCAGCAGTGGGGGTAGGGGTTCCTACAATGAGCAGTTCTTC	CASSGGRGSYNEQFF
NA	15	NA	TRBV5-6	TRBJ2-1	TGTGCCAGCAGCTTCGGGGCTACGCGAATGGGTGAGCAGTTCTTC	CASSFGATRMGEQFF
NA	13	NA	TRBV12-5	TRBJ2-2	TGTGCTAGTGGTCCCCGGGGCACCGGGGAGCTGTTTTTT	CASGPRGTGELFF
NA	14	NA	TRBV6-5	TRBJ1-6	TGTGCCAGCAGCTCACCCGACAGGCCCTCACCCCTCCACTTT	CASSSPDRPSPLHF
NA	11	NA	TRBV6-6	TRBJ2-3	TGTGCCAGCAGTTATGGAGATACGCAGTATTTT	CASSYGDTQYF
NA	14	NA	TRBV7-2	TRBJ2-2	TGTGCCAGCAGCTTATCCAGGGAAGGCGGGGAGCTGTTTTTT	CASSLSREGGELFF
NA	13	TRBD2	TRBV6-5	TRBJ2-7	TGTGCCAGCAGCGAGCGGGAGAGTTACGAGCAGTACTTC	CASSERESYEQYF
NA	14	TRBD1	TRBV6-5	TRBJ1-6	TGTGCCAGCAGGGGACAGGGGTATAATTCACCCCTCCACTTT	CASRGQGYNSPLHF
NA	16	TRBD2	TRBV2	TRBJ2-1	TGTGCCAGCAGTGAAGTAGCGGGGGGGGCCGGTGATGAGCAGTTCTTC	CASSEVAGGAGDEQFF
NA	15	TRBD1	TRBV5-6	TRBJ1-6	TGTGCCAGCAGCACCGGGACAGGGGCGTATTCACCCCTCCACTTT	CASSTGTGAYSPLHF
NA	15	NA	TRBV9	TRBJ2-5	TGTGCCAGCAGCGGATTGATTCCTACGCAAGAGACCCAGTACTTC	CASSGLIPTQETQYF
few	15	TRBD1	TRBV28	TRBJ1-5	TGTGCCAGCAGTTTGACAGGGGCCTTCCATCAGCCCCAGCATTTT	CASSLTGAFHQPQHF
NA	14	NA	TRBV11-2	TRBJ2-2	TGTGCCAGCAGCTTAGGCCGGGGATTCGGGGAGCTGTTTTTT	CASSLGRGFGELFF
NA	15	TRBD1	TRBV27	TRBJ1-5	TGTGCCAGCAGTTTATCCGGGACAGTTAATCAGCCCCAGCATTTT	CASSLSGTVNQPQHF
once	15	NA	TRBV10-1	TRBJ1-2	TGCGCCAGCAGTGAGAGGGGGGGGCAGAACTATGGCTACACCTTC	CASSERGGQNYGYTF
NA	13	NA	TRBV30	TRBJ1-1	TGTGCCTGGACGGGGTGGAGGGGCACTGAAGCTTTCTTT	CAWTGWRGTEAFF
NA	17	TRBD2	TRBV7-8	TRBJ2-5	TGTGCCAGCAGCCACGGGGGGACTAGCGGGGGACTAGAGACCCAGTACTTC	CASSHGGTSGGLETQYF
NA	13	TRBD1	TRBV30	TRBJ2-3	TGTGCCTACGACCCGACAGGGGGGGATACGCAGTATTTT	CAYDPTGGDTQYF
NA	12	NA	TRBV5-1	TRBJ1-2	TGCGCCAGCAGCTTACAAGGGGATGGCTACACCTTC	CASSLQGDGYTF
once	14	TRBD1	TRBV3-1/TRBV3-2	TRBJ1-1	TGTGCCAGCAGCCAACCGGGACAGGGCACTGAAGCTTTCTTT	CASSQPGQGTEAFF
NA	15	NA	TRBV19	TRBJ1-5	TGTGCCAGTAGTACCGCTTCAGGTAGCAATCAGCCCCAGCATTTT	CASSTASGSNQPQHF
NA	14	TRBD1	TRBV5-4	TRBJ1-1	TGTGCCAGCAGCTCCGGGACAGCTGTCACTGAAGCTTTCTTT	CASSSGTAVTEAFF
NA	14	NA	TRBV7-2	TRBJ1-2	TGTGCCAGCAGCTTTGACCCCAGTGGCTATGGCTACACCTTC	CASSFDPSGYGYTF
NA	14	NA	TRBV9	TRBJ1-1	TGTGCCAGCAGCGTAGACCTCATGAACACTGAAGCTTTCTTT	CASSVDLMNTEAFF
NA	15	TRBD1	TRBV6-5	TRBJ2-2	TGTGCCAGCAGCCTAGGGGACAGGGGTACCGGGGAGCTGTTTTTT	CASSLGDRGTGELFF
NA	20	TRBD2	TRBV28	TRBJ2-3	TGTGCCAGCAGTTTCGATCCTCTGGGACTAGCGGGAGTTACAACAGATACGCAGTATTTT	CASSFDPLGLAGVTTDTQYF
NA	13	NA	TRBV7-3	TRBJ2-3	TGTGCCAGCAGCTTGGCCAACACAGATACGCAGTATTTT	CASSLANTDTQYF
once	13	NA	TRBV10-1	TRBJ1-1	TGCGCCAGCAGTGACACACATAACACTGAAGCTTTCTTT	CASSDTHNTEAFF
NA	13	NA	TRBV18	TRBJ2-1	TGTGCCAGCTCACCCCTCGGGGGAGTTGAGCAGTTCTTC	CASSPLGGVEQFF
NA	15	NA	TRBV2	TRBJ2-3	TGTGCCAGCAGTGTAGCCAGCAGGGGCACAGATACGCAGTATTTT	CASSVASRGTDTQYF
NA	11	NA	TRBV5-1	TRBJ2-5	TGCGCCAGCACCGTCCAAGAGACCCAGTACTTC	CASTVQETQYF
NA	13	NA	TRBV7-9	TRBJ1-3	TGTGCCAGCAACGAAGCAGCTGGAAACACCATATATTTT	CASNEAAGNTIYF
NA	12	NA	TRBV12-3/TRBV12-4	TRBJ1-3	TGTGCCAGCAGCCCCCCGCACAACACCATATATTTT	CASSPPHNTIYF
NA	13	NA	TRBV2	TRBJ1-5	TGTGCCAGCACATACTATAGCAATCAGCCCCAGCATTTT	CASTYYSNQPQHF
NA	12	TRBD2	TRBV6-1	TRBJ2-7	TGTGCCAGCAGTGTAGCGGGAGACGAGCAGTACTTC	CASSVAGDEQYF
NA	15	NA	TRBV6-5	TRBJ2-1	TGTGCCAGCAGTTACGGGGCGGAGGGGGGGAATGAGCAGTTCTTC	CASSYGAEGGNEQFF
NA	13	NA	TRBV6-2/TRBV6-3	TRBJ1-2	TGTGCCAGCAGCCTCAGTGGCCCCTATGGCTACACCTTC	CASSLSGPYGYTF